These 24 T cell receptor beta chains share one sample of origin, sequenced in a study of breast tumors, draining lymph nodes, adjacent tissues. Breast cancer patients provided tissue from their axillary draining lymph nodes. MiXCR, applied by TCRdb to the multiplex PCR reads, yields one record per CDR3 protein. The table includes approximately 200,000 distinct CDR3 sequences, roughly 31% detected once. Sample: axillary lymph node tissue. The source is a female donor with breast cancer. Some clones in this sample may be carry-over from other donors' samples.

This clonotype occurred a few times. A much larger clone is a single base away; this may be a read error. Given the absence of the conserved phenylalanine or tryptophan at the CDR3 end, a read error is likely. The rearrangement links TRBV5-6 to TRBJ2-1; D is uncertain. Deletions cut 2 bases from V and 10 bases from J, with 10 bases between. Germline assignment: CDR1 SGHDT and CDR2 YYEEEE. The CDR3 consists of 12 residues. The CDR3 reads CASSLGFWEQFL. In DNA, the CDR3 is TGTGCCAGCAGCTTAGGATTTTGGGAGCAGTTCCTC.

The chain carries TRBV7-2 and TRBJ2-2; D might be TRBD2 (5 bases). The germline V and J ends were trimmed by 3 bases and 5 bases, with 7 bases remaining between them. Germline assignment: CDR1 SGHTA and CDR2 FQGNSA. The CDR3 loop spans 13 amino acids. The DNA for the CDR3 is TGTGCCAGCAGCTTGTGGGAGACCGGGGAGCTGTTTTTT. It codes for CASSLWETGELFF.

In this sample, this clonotype turned up many times. This chain links TRBV9 with TRBJ1-4, with D tentatively TRBD1 (6 bases). Germline V CDR1 and CDR2: SGDLS, YYNGEE. This CDR3 has 14 residues. Deletions cut 3 bases from V and 6 bases from J, with 12 bases between. DNA for the CDR3: TGTGCCAGCAGCGACTCAGGGGTAGATGAAAAACTGTTTTTT. This sequence encodes CASSDSGVDEKLFF.

This clonotype showed up many times. The chain uses TRBV2 and TRBJ2-1, with 16 positions matching TRBD2. V dropped 6 bases and J dropped 0; count of bases not matched to a gene: 11. Germline V gene sequence: CDR1 SNHLY, CDR2 FYNNEI. The CDR3 totals 20 residues. The CDR3: CASRPSPGLAGGSSYNEQFF. For the CDR3, the DNA is TGTGCCAGCAGACCTTCACCGGGACTAGCGGGGGGGAGCTCCTACAATGAGCAGTTCTTC. Looking up the rest from reference TRBV2 and TRBJ2-1 gives the full variable domain: EPEVTQTPSHQVTQMGQEVILRCVPISNHLYFYWYRQILGQKVEFLVSFYNNEISEKSEIFDDQFSVERPDGSNFTLKIRSTKLEDSAMYFCASRPSPGLAGGSSYNEQFFGPGTRLTVL.

Many counts were recorded for this clonotype. The junction departs from germline at one end; a sequencing error may be responsible. This chain uses TRBV6-2 or TRBV6-3 with TRBJ1-5; D gene ambiguous. The length of the CDR3 is 14 residues. CDR1 is MNHEY, CDR2 SVGEGT, per germline. CDR3 region: CASSHSARNQPQHF. As DNA, the CDR3 is TGTGCCAGCAGTCACTCCGCACGCAATCAGCCCCAGCATTTT.

This clonotype was found many times. This chain uses TRBV6-5 with TRBJ1-2, with 8 bases fitting TRBD1. The CDR3 spans 14 residues. Trimming at V came to 5 bases and at J to 6 bases, leaving 8 bases not matched to a gene. Germline V lookup: CDR1 MNHEY, CDR2 SVGAGI. CDR3 in amino acids: CASSPRTGSNGYTF. The CDR3 DNA follows: TGTGCCAGCAGTCCTCGGACAGGGTCGAATGGCTACACCTTC.

This clonotype was counted only a few times. The chain uses TRBV11-2 and TRBJ2-5; weak D call: TRBD1 (6 bases). The CDR3 has 16 amino acids. V lost 5 bases to trimming and J lost 1 base, with 17 bases between them. CDR1 is SGHAT and CDR2 is FQNNGV in the germline V gene. CDR3 sequence: CASSQGFSAPQETQYF. DNA for the CDR3: TGTGCCAGCAGCCAGGGGTTTAGCGCGCCCCAAGAGACCCAGTACTTC.

As concerns this clonotype: A much larger clone differs from this one at a single base, so this may be a read error. The chain links TRBV6-5 to TRBJ2-5, with 8 bases aligning to TRBD1. V lost 5 bases, J lost 5 bases, and 7 bases stayed unmatched. This CDR3 is built from 14 residues. The germline V gene has CDR1 MNHEY and CDR2 SVGAGI. The CDR3 here is CASSLDRGRETQYF. The CDR3 region has the DNA TGTGCCAGCAGTCTTGACAGGGGAAGGGAGACCCAGTACTTC.

This clonotype came up many times. The rearrangement joins TRBV11-3 to TRBJ2-2; D call uncertain. Germline assignment: CDR1 SGHNT and CDR2 YENEEA. The CDR3 is made up of 12 amino acids. Between the trimmed V and J ends, which lost 5 bases and 11 bases, there was a span of 12 bases. The DNA for the CDR3 is TGTGCCAGCAGCCGGGTTGAGAGCGAGCTGTTTTTT. Its translation: CASSRVESELFF.

This chain uses TRBV10-1 with TRBJ2-5, with 10 bases matching TRBD2. CDR1 WNHNN and CDR2 SYGVQD come from the germline V gene (reference sequence). V lost 0 bases and J lost 11; bases outside the gene matches: 9. The CDR3 consists of 15 residues. Written as DNA, the CDR3 is TGCGCCAGCAGTGAGTCGATGGGGCTAGCGGGAGTTCAGTACTTC. The encoded protein is CASSESMGLAGVQYF.

Many counts were recorded for this clonotype. The rearrangement links TRBV12-3 or TRBV12-4 to TRBJ2-7; 7 bases match TRBD2. The CDR3 loop spans 14 amino acids. The V gene end was trimmed by 3 bases and the J gene end by 2 bases; junction bases not matched to a gene: 4. CDR3 loop: CASSLGGTAYEQYF. DNA for the CDR3: TGTGCCAGCAGTTTGGGAGGGACCGCCTACGAGCAGTACTTC.

Concerning this clonotype: One base away lies a much larger clone, so this may be a sequencing read error. V usage is TRBV20-1 and J usage is TRBJ2-5; a possible D gene is TRBD1 (7 bases). CDR1 and CDR2 from the germline V gene are DFQATT and SNEGSKA (reference sequence). This CDR3 contains 14 residues. This CDR3 is CSARVEGQQGTQYF. DNA for the CDR3: TGCAGTGCTAGAGTGGAGGGACAGCAAGGGACCCAGTACTTC.

The chain links TRBV6-1 to TRBJ1-1; D gene unclear. This CDR3 is 13 amino acids long. V shed 3 bases and J shed 1 base, with 6 bases lying between them. Germline CDR1 reads MNHNS; CDR2 reads SASEGT. CDR3 region: CASSDGANTEAFF. CDR3 bases: TGTGCCAGCAGTGACGGAGCGAACACTGAAGCTTTCTTT.

A remark on this clonotype: No conserved phenylalanine or tryptophan is present at the end of the CDR3, so a read error is the likely explanation. Because the CDR3's place on the DNA is in doubt, the DNA is left out and the CDR3 is given as listed by TCRdb. The V and J genes are TRBV5-1 and TRBJ2-5; the table's D gene call, TRBD1, was not cross checked with the DNA. Germline V gene data show CDR1 as SGHRS and CDR2 as YFSETQ. The CDR3 sequence runs 17 residues, both termini included. The CDR3 reads CASSLWQGKTYGYTFGS.

This clonotype was detected many times. The chain joins TRBV5-1 to TRBJ2-2, with 11 bases matching TRBD2. The CDR3 consists of 17 residues. The V gene end was trimmed by 4 bases and the J gene end by 4 bases; junction bases not matched to a gene: 9. CDR1 is SGHRS and CDR2 is YFSETQ in the germline V gene. The CDR3 coding sequence is TGCGCCAGCAGCCCTTCTAGCGGGGGGATGGTCACCGGGGAGCTGTTTTTT. It codes for CASSPSSGGMVTGELFF.

This clonotype was seen a handful of times. This could be a read error, since a much larger clone is one nucleotide away. This chain links TRBV7-7 with TRBJ2-5; D may be TRBD2 (7 bases). This CDR3 comprises 15 residues. Germline-derived CDR1 and CDR2 are SSHAT and FNYEAQ (reference sequence). CDR3 nucleotides: TGTGCTAGCAGCTTACGGGGGGCAAGTCAAGAGACCCAGCACTTC. This encodes CASSLRGASQETQHF.

The chain is built from TRBV7-3 and TRBJ2-5, with 7 bases matching TRBD1. The V gene end was trimmed by 5 bases and the J gene end by 5 bases; junction bases not matched to a gene: 14. Germline lookup yields CDR1 SGHTA and CDR2 FQGTGA. The CDR3 is made up of 16 amino acids. Written as DNA, the CDR3 is TGTGCCAGCAGCGTCTCAGGAACAGGGGCGAGGGAGACCCAGTACTTC. Amino acid sequence: CASSVSGTGARETQYF.

This clonotype was seen repeatedly, ten times or more. This CDR3 is CASSSTGLAGTGELFF. CDR3 DNA: TGTGCCAGCAGCTCGACGGGGCTAGCGGGGACCGGGGAGCTGTTTTTT. The V gene is TRBV7-3, the J gene TRBJ2-2; TRBD2 matches 9 bases. J was trimmed by 5 bases and V by 4 bases; bases with no gene match: 8. CDR3 length: 16 residues. The germline gives CDR1 SGHTA, CDR2 FQGTGA.

At least ten counts were recorded for this clonotype. The rearrangement uses TRBV5-4 and TRBJ2-5; 11 bases map to TRBD1. Germline CDR1 is SGHNT and CDR2 is YYREEE (reference sequence). V was pared by 3 bases and J by 4 bases, with 2 bases of the junction left unmatched. The CDR3 runs to 14 residues. As DNA, the CDR3 is TGTGCCAGCAGCTGGGACAGGGGGGGAGAGACCCAGTACTTC. Translation: CASSWDRGGETQYF.

This sequence joins TRBV7-7 and TRBJ2-1; 11 nucleotides match TRBD2. CDR3 length: 11 residues. The germline V gene encodes CDR1 SSHAT and CDR2 FNYEAQ (reference sequence). CDR3 sequence (DNA): TGTGCTAATAGCGGGAGGGATGAGCAGTTCTTC. Translation: CANSGRDEQFF. Using reference TRBV7-7 and TRBJ2-1 for the parts outside the CDR3, the full variable domain is GAGVSQSPRYKVTKRGQDVTLRCDPISSHATLYWYQQALGQGPEFLTYFNYEAQPDKSGLPSDRFSAERPEGSISTLTIQRTEQRDSAMYRCANSGRDEQFFGPGTRLTVL.

The chain joins TRBV7-3 to TRBJ2-6; D remains unclear. Germline V gene lookup returns CDR1 SGHTA and CDR2 FQGTGA. The CDR3 contains 15 residues. V was shortened by 5 bases and J by 0 bases, with 8 bases between the two germline ends. The CDR3 sequence is CASSIRNSGANVLTF. As DNA, the CDR3 is TGTGCCAGCAGCATCAGGAACTCTGGGGCCAACGTCCTGACTTTC.

This clonotype was observed many times. The rearrangement uses TRBV7-6 and TRBJ1-4, with 7 bases matching TRBD1. J was trimmed by 7 bases and V by 1 base; bases with no gene match: 6. CDR3 length: 15 amino acids. Per germline, CDR1 SGHVS and CDR2 FNYEAQ. This CDR3 is CASSLGGGFSEKLFF. As DNA, the CDR3 is TGTGCCAGCAGCTTAGGAGGGGGCTTTAGTGAAAAACTGTTTTTT. Complete variable domain (other parts from reference TRBV7-6 and TRBJ1-4): GAGVSQSPRYKVTKRGQDVALRCDPISGHVSLYWYRQALGQGPEFLTYFNYEAQQDKSGLPNDRFSAERPEGSISTLTIQRTEQRDSAMYRCASSLGGGFSEKLFFGSGTQLSVL.

Here the CDR3 DNA reads TGCAGTGCCTGGAGTGTACAGGGGGACTACGAGCAGTACTTC. Encoded protein: CSAWSVQGDYEQYF. V and J are TRBV20-1 and TRBJ2-7; TRBD1 matches at 8 bases. V lost 6 bases, J lost 3 bases, and 10 bases stayed unmatched. From germline, CDR1 is DFQATT and CDR2 SNEGSKA (reference sequence). The CDR3 spans 14 residues.

The gene calls are TRBV12-3 or TRBV12-4 and TRBJ2-5; D perhaps matches TRBD2 (5 bases). The CDR3 loop spans 14 amino acids. V lost 4 bases and J lost 2, with 11 bases in between. The CDR3 loop is CASSCPGSQETQYF. The CDR3 nucleotides are TGTGCCAGCAGTTGCCCGGGATCTCAAGAGACCCAGTACTTC.